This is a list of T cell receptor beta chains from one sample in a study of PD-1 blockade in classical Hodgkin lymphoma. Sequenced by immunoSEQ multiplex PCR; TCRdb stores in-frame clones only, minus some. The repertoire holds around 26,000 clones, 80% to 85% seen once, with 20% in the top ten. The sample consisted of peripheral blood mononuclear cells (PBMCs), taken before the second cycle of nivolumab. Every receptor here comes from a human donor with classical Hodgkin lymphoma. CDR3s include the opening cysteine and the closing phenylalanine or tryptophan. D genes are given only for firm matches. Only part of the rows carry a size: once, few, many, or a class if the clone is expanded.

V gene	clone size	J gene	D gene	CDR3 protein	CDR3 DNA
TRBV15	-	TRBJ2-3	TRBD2	CATSRDQGAGTTLYTQYF	TGTGCCACCAGCAGAGATCAGGGAGCCGGGACTACGCTTTATACGCAGTATTTT
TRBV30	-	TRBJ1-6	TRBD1	CAWNRGGTGANNSPLHF	TGTGCCTGGAACAGAGGGGGGACAGGGGCCAATAATTCACCCCTCCACTTT
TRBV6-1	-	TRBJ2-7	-	CASSEARYEQYF	TGTGCCAGCAGTGAAGCCCGTTACGAGCAGTACTTC
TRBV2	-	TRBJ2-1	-	CASQRPVGDEQFF	TGTGCCAGCCAAAGACCGGTTGGGGATGAGCAGTTCTTC
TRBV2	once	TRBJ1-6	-	CARGPDPNSYNSPLHF	TGTGCCAGGGGGCCAGATCCGAACTCCTATAATTCACCCCTCCACTTT
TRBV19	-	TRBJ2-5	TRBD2	CASSITLSGGRAAQYF	TGTGCCAGTAGTATAACCCTTAGCGGGGGACGGGCGGCCCAGTACTTC
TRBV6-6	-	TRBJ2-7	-	CASSYGPDIVYEQYF	TGTGCCAGCAGTTACGGCCCAGATATAGTCTACGAGCAGTACTTC
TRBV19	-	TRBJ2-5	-	CASSFSQGPQETQYF	TGTGCCAGTAGTTTTAGCCAGGGACCTCAAGAGACCCAGTACTTC
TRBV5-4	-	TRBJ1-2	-	CASSLGGGNYGYTF	TGTGCCAGCAGCTTAGGAGGGGGAAACTATGGCTACACCTTC
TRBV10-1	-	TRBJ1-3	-	CASSVSSGNTIYF	TGCGCCAGCAGTGTCAGCTCTGGAAACACCATATATTTT
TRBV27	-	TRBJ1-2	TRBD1	CASSLLAGGGTYGYTF	TGTGCCAGCAGTTTATTGGCAGGGGGGGGTACCTATGGCTACACCTTC
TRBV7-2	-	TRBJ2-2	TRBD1	CASSLGGTGGTGELFF	TGTGCCAGCAGCTTAGGAGGGACAGGGGGCACCGGGGAGCTGTTTTTT
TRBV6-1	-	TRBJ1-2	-	CASSEVDRRGYTF	TGTGCCAGCAGTGAAGTGGACCGGCGTGGCTACACCTTC
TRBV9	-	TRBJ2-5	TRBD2	CASSVAGGALAETQYF	TGTGCCAGCAGCGTAGCGGGAGGGGCATTAGCAGAGACCCAGTACTTC
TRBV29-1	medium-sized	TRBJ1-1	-	CSVTVPMNTEAFF	TGCAGCGTTACCGTGCCCATGAACACTGAAGCTTTCTTT
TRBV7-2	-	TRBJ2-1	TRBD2	CASSFQRGGKNEQFF	TGTGCCAGCAGCTTTCAGCGGGGGGGTAAAAATGAGCAGTTCTTC
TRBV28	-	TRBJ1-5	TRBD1	CASGHRDRVIQPQHF	TGTGCCAGCGGGCACCGGGACAGGGTGATTCAGCCCCAGCATTTT
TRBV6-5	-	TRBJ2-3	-	CASSYGGGTYTDTQYF	TGTGCCAGCAGTTACGGGGGAGGTACCTACACAGATACGCAGTATTTT
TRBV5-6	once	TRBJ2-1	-	CASSLVWGSYNEQFF	TGTGCCAGCAGCTTGGTATGGGGATCCTACAATGAGCAGTTCTTC
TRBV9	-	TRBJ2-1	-	CASSVGPNEQFF	TGTGCCAGCAGCGTTGGCCCCAATGAGCAGTTCTTC
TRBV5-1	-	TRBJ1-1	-	CASRWDPMSNTEAFF	TGCGCCAGCAGGTGGGATCCTATGTCGAACACTGAAGCTTTCTTT
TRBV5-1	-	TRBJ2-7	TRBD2	CASSLGSGGTQYEQYF	TGCGCCAGCAGCTTGGGTAGCGGGGGGACGCAATACGAGCAGTACTTC
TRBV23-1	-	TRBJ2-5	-	CASSQSSNGTKETQYF	TGCGCCAGCAGTCAATCGAGTAACGGGACAAAAGAGACCCAGTACTTC
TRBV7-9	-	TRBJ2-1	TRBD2	CASSLPIAGLDEQFF	TGTGCCAGCAGCTTACCGATAGCGGGGCTGGATGAGCAGTTCTTC
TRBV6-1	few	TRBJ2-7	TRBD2	CASSDPSGGAGAYEQYF	TGTGCCAGCAGTGACCCTAGCGGGGGGGCCGGAGCCTACGAGCAGTACTTC
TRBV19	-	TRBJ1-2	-	CASSIPRDSAAYGYTF	TGTGCCAGTAGTATCCCCCGGGACTCTGCGGCCTATGGCTACACCTTC
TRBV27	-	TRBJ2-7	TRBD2	CASSPGLAGGIAYEQYF	TGTGCCAGCAGCCCCGGACTAGCGGGAGGGATCGCCTACGAGCAGTACTTC
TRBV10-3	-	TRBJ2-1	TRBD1	CAISGDIGTGYNEQFF	TGTGCCATCAGTGGAGATATCGGGACAGGATACAATGAGCAGTTCTTC
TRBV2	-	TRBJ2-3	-	CASSDRAVSTDTQYF	TGTGCCAGCAGTGATCGGGCCGTTAGCACAGATACGCAGTATTTT
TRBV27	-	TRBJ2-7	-	CASRLNRDWDEQYF	TGTGCCAGCAGGCTTAACAGGGACTGGGACGAGCAGTACTTC
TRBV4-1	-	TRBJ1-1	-	CASSRSQEMNTEAFF	TGCGCCAGCAGCCGATCACAGGAGATGAACACTGAAGCTTTCTTT